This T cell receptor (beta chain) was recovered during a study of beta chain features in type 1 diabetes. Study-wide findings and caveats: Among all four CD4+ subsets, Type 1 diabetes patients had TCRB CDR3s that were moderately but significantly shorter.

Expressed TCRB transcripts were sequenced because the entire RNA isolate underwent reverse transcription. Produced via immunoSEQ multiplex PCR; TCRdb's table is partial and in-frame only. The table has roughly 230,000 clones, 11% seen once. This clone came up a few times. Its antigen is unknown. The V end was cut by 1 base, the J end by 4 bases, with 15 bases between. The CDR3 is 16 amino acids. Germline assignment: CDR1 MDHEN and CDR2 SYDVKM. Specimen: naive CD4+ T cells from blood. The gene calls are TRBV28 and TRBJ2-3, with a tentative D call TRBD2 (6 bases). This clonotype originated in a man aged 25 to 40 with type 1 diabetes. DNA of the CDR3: TGTGCCAGCAGTTTATTGACTAGAAGGGGACCAGATACGCAGTATTTT. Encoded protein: CASSLLTRRGPDTQYF.